What follows describes a single TCR beta chain. A second roughly 6 to 11 cycle PCR used barcoded and J-beta primers. TCRdb re-derived calls from the 5' RACE reads in MiXCR, one entry per CDR3 protein. The sample consists of about 1.6 million distinct CDR3 sequences, roughly a third of them appearing once. This specimen comes from a study of blood T cells in healthy people across ages. Each donor supplied around 9.9 milliliters of peripheral blood. The CDR3 runs to 15 residues. Trimming took 0 bases from V and 6 from J, leaving 14 bases between them. CDR1 and CDR2 from the germline V gene are MGHRA and YSYEKL.

The sample was blood. This receptor was taken from a woman aged 25-40 years in good health. V usage is TRBV4-1 and J usage is TRBJ1-2, with a tentative D call TRBD1 (5 bases). The DNA for the CDR3 is TGCGCCAGCAGCCAAGATATCGAGGGGAGGAATGGCTACACCTTC. Residues: CASSQDIEGRNGYTF.